What follows describes a single T cell receptor beta chain. Original processing notes: The assay estimated nucleated cells by amplifying reference gene primers. Generated by immunoSEQ multiplex PCR, the TCRdb table keeps only in-frame clones and is missing some. D and trimming were read from the DNA, whereas the V and J calls and clone size are those reported in that table. The profile shows about 160,000 clones, roughly 86% of them singletons. This entry is derived from a study of blood T cell repertoires in COVID-19. The length of the CDR3 is 18 residues. Trimming removed 0 bases from V and 1 base from J, with 16 bases in between. Germline CDR1 SGHRS, CDR2 YFSETQ.

The source of this sequence is a woman aged 60-70 years who had recovered from COVID-19. The chain links TRBV5-1 to TRBJ2-2, with a tentative D call TRBD2 (6 bases). Sequencing was done on a sample of peripheral blood. CDR3: CASSLALGLGGNTGELFF. CDR3 in DNA: TGCGCCAGCAGCTTGGCCCTCGGACTGGGGGGGAACACCGGGGAGCTGTTTTTT.